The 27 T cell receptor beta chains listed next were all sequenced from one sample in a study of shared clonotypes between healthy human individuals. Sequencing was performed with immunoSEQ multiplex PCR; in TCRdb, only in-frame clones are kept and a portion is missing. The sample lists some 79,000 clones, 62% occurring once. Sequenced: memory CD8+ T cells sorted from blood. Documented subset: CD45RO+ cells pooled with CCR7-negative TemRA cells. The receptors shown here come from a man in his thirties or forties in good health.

CDR3 sequence: CASSAVSSYNEQFF. The CDR3 nucleotides are TGTGCCAGCAGCGCCGTAAGCTCCTACAATGAGCAGTTCTTC. This chain links TRBV27 with TRBJ2-1; no clear D gene. V dropped 6 bases and J dropped 0 bases, with 9 bases sitting between them. Germline V gene lookup returns CDR1 MNHEY and CDR2 SMNVEV (reference sequence). The CDR3 is 14 residues long.

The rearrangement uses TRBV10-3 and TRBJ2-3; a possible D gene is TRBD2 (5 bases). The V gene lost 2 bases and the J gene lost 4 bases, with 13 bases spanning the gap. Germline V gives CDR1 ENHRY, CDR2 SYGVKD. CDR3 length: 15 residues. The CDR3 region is CAISEDGDSSDTQYF. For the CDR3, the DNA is TGTGCCATCAGTGAGGACGGGGATTCGTCAGATACGCAGTATTTT.

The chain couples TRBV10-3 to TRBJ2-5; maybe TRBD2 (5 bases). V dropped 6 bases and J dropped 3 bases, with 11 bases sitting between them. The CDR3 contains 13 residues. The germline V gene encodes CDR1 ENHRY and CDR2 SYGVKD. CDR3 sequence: CAIRGAGEETQYF. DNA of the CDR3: TGTGCCATCAGGGGCGCGGGTGAAGAGACCCAGTACTTC.

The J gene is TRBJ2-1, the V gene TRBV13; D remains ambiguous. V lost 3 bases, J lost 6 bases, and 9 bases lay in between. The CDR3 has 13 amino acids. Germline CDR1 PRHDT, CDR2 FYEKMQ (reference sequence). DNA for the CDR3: TGTGCCAGCAGCTTTCGTCTGGGCAATGAGCAGTTCTTC. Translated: CASSFRLGNEQFF. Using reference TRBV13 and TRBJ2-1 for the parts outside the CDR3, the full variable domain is AAGVIQSPRHLIKEKRETATLKCYPIPRHDTVYWYQQGPGQDPQFLISFYEKMQSDKGSIPDRFSAQQFSDYHSELNMSSLELGDSALYFCASSFRLGNEQFFGPGTRLTVL.

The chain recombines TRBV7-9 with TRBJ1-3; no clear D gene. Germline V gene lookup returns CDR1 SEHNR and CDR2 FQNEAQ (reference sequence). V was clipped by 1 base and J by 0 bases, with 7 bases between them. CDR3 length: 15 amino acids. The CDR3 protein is CASSLVWDSGNTIYF. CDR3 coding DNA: TGTGCCAGCAGCTTAGTATGGGACTCTGGAAACACCATATATTTT.

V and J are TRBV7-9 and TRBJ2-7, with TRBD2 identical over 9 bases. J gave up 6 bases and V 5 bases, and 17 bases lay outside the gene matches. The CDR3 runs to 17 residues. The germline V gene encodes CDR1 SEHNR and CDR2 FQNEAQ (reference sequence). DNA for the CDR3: TGTGCCAGCAGCATGCCGACCGGGGGGACTAGCACATCCGAGCAGTACTTC. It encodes CASSMPTGGTSTSEQYF.

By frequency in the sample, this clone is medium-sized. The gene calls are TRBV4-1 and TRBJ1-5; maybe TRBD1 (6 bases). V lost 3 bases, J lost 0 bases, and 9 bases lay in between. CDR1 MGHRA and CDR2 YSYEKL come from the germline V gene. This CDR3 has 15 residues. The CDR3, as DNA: TGCGCCAGCAGCCAGAGGACAGTTAGCAATCAGCCCCAGCATTTT. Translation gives CASSQRTVSNQPQHF.

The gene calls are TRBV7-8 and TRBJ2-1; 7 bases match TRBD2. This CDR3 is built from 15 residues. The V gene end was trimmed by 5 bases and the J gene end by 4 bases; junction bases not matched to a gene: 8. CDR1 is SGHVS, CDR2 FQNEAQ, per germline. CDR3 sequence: CASSQWTSIYNEQFF. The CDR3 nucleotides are TGTGCCAGCAGCCAATGGACTAGTATTTACAATGAGCAGTTCTTC.

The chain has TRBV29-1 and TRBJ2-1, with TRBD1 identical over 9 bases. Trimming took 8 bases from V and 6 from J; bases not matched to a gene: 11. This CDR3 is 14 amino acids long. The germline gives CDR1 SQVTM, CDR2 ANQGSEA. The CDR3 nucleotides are TGCAGCCTACAGGGGACAGGGAAGGTCAATGAGCAGTTCTTC. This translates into CSLQGTGKVNEQFF.

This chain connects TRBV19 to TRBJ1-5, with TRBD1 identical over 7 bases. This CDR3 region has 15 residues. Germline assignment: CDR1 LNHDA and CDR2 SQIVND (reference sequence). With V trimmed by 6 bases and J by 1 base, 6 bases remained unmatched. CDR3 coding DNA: TGTGCCAGTAGCTGGACAGGTCGGAGCAATCAGCCCCAGCATTTT. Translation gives CASSWTGRSNQPQHF.

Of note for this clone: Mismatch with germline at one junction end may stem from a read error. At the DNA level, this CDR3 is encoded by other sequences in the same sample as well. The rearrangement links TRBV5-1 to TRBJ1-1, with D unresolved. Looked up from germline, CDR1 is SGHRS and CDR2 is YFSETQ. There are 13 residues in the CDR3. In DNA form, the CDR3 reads TGCGCCAGCAGCTTGTCGGGGTACACCGAAGCTTTCTTT. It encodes CASSLSGYTEAFF.

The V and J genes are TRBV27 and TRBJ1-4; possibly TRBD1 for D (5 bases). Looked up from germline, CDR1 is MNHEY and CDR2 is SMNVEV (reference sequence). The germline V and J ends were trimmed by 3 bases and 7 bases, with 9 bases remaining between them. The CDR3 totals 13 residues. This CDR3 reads CASSLGGAEKLFF. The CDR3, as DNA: TGTGCCAGCAGTTTGGGGGGTGCTGAAAAACTGTTTTTT.

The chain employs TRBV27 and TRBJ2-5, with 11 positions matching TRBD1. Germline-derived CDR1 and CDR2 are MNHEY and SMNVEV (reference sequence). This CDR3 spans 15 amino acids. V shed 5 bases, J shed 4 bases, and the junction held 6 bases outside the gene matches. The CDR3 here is CASSPWTGGAETQYF. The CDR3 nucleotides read TGTGCCAGCAGTCCTTGGACAGGGGGCGCAGAGACCCAGTACTTC.

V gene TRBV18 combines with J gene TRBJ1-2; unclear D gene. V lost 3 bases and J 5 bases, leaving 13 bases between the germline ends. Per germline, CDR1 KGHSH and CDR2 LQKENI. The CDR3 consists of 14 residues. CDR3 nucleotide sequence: TGTGCCAGCTCACCCTCGACCGCTTGGTATGGCTACACCTTC. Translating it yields CASSPSTAWYGYTF.

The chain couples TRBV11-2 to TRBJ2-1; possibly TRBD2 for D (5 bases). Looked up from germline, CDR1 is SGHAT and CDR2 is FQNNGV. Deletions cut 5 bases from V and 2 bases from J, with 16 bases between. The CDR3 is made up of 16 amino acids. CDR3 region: CASSPPRVVTYNEQFF. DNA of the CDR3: TGTGCCAGCAGCCCCCCGCGGGTAGTGACCTACAATGAGCAGTTCTTC.

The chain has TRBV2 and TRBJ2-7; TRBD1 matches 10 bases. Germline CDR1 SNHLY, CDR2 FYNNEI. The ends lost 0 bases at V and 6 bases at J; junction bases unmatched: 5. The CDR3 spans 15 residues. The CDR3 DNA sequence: TGTGCCAGCAGTGAAGCCCGGGACAGGGGCGCCGAGCAGTACTTC. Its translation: CASSEARDRGAEQYF.

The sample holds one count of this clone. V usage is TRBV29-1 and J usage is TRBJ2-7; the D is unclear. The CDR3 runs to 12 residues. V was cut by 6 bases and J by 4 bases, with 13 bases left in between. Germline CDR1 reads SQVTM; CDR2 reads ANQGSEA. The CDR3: CSVAREGYEQYF. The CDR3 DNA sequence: TGCAGCGTAGCAAGGGAAGGGTACGAGCAGTACTTC.

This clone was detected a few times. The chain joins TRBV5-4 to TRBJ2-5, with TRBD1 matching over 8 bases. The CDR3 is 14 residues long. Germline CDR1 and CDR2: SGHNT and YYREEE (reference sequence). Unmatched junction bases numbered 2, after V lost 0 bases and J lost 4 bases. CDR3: CASSLDRGVETQYF. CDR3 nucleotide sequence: TGTGCCAGCAGCTTGGACAGGGGGGTAGAGACCCAGTACTTC.

The CDR3 DNA sequence: TGTGCCAGCAGTCAAATTAAAGGAACTGAAGGAAAACTGTTTTTT. Residues: CASSQIKGTEGKLFF. V usage is TRBV6-6 and J usage is TRBJ1-4; D uncertain. V was cut by 5 bases and J by 10 bases, with 20 bases left in between. Germline loops: CDR1 MNHNY, CDR2 SVGAGI (reference sequence). The CDR3 runs 15 residues.

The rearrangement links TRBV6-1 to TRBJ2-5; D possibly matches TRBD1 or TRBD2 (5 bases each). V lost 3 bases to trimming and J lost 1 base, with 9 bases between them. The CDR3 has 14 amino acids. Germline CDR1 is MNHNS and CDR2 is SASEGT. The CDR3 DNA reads TGTGCCAGCAGTGAGTGGGGGTCCCAAGAGACCCAGTACTTC. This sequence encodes CASSEWGSQETQYF.

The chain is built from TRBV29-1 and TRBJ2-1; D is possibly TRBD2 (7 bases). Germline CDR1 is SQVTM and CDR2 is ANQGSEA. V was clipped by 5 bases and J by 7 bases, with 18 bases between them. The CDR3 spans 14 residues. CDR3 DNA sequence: TGCAGCGTTCAGGGAGGGGGGACTATTAATGAGCAGTTCTTC. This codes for CSVQGGGTINEQFF.

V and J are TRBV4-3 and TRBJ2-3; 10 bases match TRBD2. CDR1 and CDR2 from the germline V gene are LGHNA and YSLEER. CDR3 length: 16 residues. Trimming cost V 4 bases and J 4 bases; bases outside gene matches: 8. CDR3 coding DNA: TGCGCCAGCAGCCCTTGGGCTAGCGGGAGCCCAGATACGCAGTATTTT. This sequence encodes CASSPWASGSPDTQYF.

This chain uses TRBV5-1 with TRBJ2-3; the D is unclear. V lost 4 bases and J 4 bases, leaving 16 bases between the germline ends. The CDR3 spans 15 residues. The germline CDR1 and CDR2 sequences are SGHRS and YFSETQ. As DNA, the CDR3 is TGCGCCAGCAGCATGGACCGGGCCCCCCCAGATACGCAGTATTTT. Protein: CASSMDRAPPDTQYF.

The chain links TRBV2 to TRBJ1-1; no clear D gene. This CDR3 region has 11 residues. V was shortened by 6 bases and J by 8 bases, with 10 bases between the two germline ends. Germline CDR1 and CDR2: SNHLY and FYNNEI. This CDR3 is CASRTRPEAFF. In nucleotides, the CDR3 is TGTGCCAGCAGAACACGGCCCGAAGCTTTCTTT.

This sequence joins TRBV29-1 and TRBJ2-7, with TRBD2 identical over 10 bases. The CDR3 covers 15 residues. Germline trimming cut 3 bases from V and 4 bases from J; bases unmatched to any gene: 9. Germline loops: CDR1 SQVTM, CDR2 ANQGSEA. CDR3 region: CSVDSASGRTYEQYF. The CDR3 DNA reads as TGCAGCGTTGATTCTGCTAGCGGGAGAACGTACGAGCAGTACTTC.

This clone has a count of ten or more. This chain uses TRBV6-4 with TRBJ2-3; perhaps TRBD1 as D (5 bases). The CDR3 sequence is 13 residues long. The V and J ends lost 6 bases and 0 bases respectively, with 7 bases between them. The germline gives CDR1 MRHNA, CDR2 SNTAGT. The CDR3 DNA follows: TGTGCCAGCAGCCCAGGGAGCACAGATACGCAGTATTTT. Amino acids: CASSPGSTDTQYF.

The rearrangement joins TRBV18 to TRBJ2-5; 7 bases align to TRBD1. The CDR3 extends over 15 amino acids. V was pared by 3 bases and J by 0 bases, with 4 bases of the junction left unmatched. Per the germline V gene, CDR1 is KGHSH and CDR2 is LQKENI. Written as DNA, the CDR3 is TGTGCCAGCTCACCCCGACAGGGTAACCAAGAGACCCAGTACTTC. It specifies CASSPRQGNQETQYF.